This T cell receptor beta chain originates from a study of identical twins. Turning to this clonotype: What it binds is unknown.

TCRdb re-derived calls from the 5' RACE reads in MiXCR, one entry per CDR3 protein. This table has a few hundred thousand distinct CDR3 sequences, about 10% appearing once. General study findings and limits: Invariant cells of the MAIT and iNKT types might have partly distorted the zero-insertion analyses. Twin pairs had excess sharing that was weaker in beta out-of-frame sequences. Cross-sectional statistics underpinned the conclusions; the same donors were not followed. The abundant beta clonotypes from cord blood had fewer insertions, and memory repertoires had none of this.

CDR1 and CDR2 (germline): SQVTM, ANQGSEA. CDR3 length equals 16 residues. After removal of 4 bases from V and 6 bases from J, the junction contained 13 bases not matched to a gene. The receptor was isolated from a woman aged 50 to 60 in good health. Sequencing was done on a sample of naive T cells sorted from blood. The chain combines TRBV29-1 with TRBJ2-2; TRBD1 aligns across 8 bases. The CDR3 here is CSVGPTDREFAGELFF. The DNA for the CDR3 is TGCAGCGTTGGCCCCACGGACAGGGAATTTGCCGGGGAGCTGTTTTTT.